Shown below are 16 T cell receptor beta chains from a single sample sequenced in a study of somatic mutations in cytotoxic T cells in rheumatoid arthritis. The method was immunoSEQ multiplex PCR; TCRdb's version includes in-frame clones alone and lacks a portion of them. The table shows about 16,000 clones, with 65% to 85% occurring only once. The specimen sequenced was CD8+ T cells sorted from blood. The receptors come from an adult with rheumatoid arthritis.

The rearrangement joins TRBV19 to TRBJ1-5, with 7 bases lining up with TRBD1. The CDR3 runs 15 residues. With V trimmed by 5 bases and J by 3 bases, 7 bases remained unmatched. Germline V gene sequence: CDR1 LNHDA, CDR2 SQIVND (reference sequence). The CDR3 nucleotides are TGTGCCAGTAGTGTGACAGGGCTAAACAATCAGCCCCAGCATTTT. This sequence encodes CASSVTGLNNQPQHF.

The chain combines TRBV7-9 with TRBJ2-7; the D is unclear. V dropped 0 bases and J dropped 1 base, with 7 bases sitting between them. The CDR3 covers 14 residues. CDR1 is SEHNR, CDR2 FQNEAQ, per germline (reference sequence). The CDR3 DNA sequence: TGTGCCAGCAGCTTAGCAACAGTTTCCTACGAGCAGTACTTC. Protein product: CASSLATVSYEQYF.

The chain combines TRBV27 with TRBJ2-2, with D tentatively TRBD1 or TRBD2 (5 bases each). Deletions cut 5 bases from V and 7 bases from J, with 11 bases between. Per germline, CDR1 MNHEY and CDR2 SMNVEV (reference sequence). This CDR3 is built from 13 residues. CDR3 DNA sequence: TGTGCCAGCAGTGCCGGGACCTACGGGGAGCTGTTTTTT. Translating gives CASSAGTYGELFF.

The rearrangement joins TRBV28 to TRBJ1-1, with 7 bases fitting TRBD1. After removal of 9 bases from V and 0 bases from J, the junction contained 4 bases not matched to a gene. The CDR3 contains 13 residues. CDR1 is MDHEN and CDR2 is SYDVKM in the germline V gene. Here the CDR3 DNA reads TGTGCCAGTACGGGACAGATGAACACTGAAGCTTTCTTT. It codes for CASTGQMNTEAFF.

The chain links TRBV2 to TRBJ1-6, with 7 bases lining up with TRBD1. Trimming removed 0 bases from V and 6 bases from J; junction bases left unmatched: 5. CDR1 is SNHLY, CDR2 FYNNEI, per germline. This CDR3 has 16 amino acids. This CDR3 is CASSEAGGQINSPLHF. As DNA, the CDR3 is TGTGCCAGCAGTGAAGCGGGGGGACAGATTAATTCACCCCTCCACTTT. Looking up the rest from reference TRBV2 and TRBJ1-6 gives the full variable domain: EPEVTQTPSHQVTQMGQEVILRCVPISNHLYFYWYRQILGQKVEFLVSFYNNEISEKSEIFDDQFSVERPDGSNFTLKIRSTKLEDSAMYFCASSEAGGQINSPLHFGNGTRLTVT.

The chain recombines TRBV7-9 with TRBJ1-3, with 10 positions matching TRBD1. Germline V gene sequence: CDR1 SEHNR, CDR2 FQNEAQ (reference sequence). The V and J ends lost 3 bases and 1 base, in that order; junction bases with no gene match: 12. The CDR3 covers 19 residues. This CDR3 reads CASSLTTGGDRESGNTIYF. The CDR3, as DNA: TGTGCCAGCAGCTTGACGACAGGGGGCGATCGAGAATCTGGAAACACCATATATTTT.

This clone was seen a few times. The chain employs TRBV10-2 and TRBJ1-2; D is undetermined. Trimming removed 6 bases at V and 7 bases at J, with 21 bases between. Germline values: CDR1 WSHSY, CDR2 SAAADI. The CDR3 has 15 residues. Written as DNA, the CDR3 is TGCGCCAGCAGCGAGACGTTAGTTGCCATGGTTGGCTACACCTTC. Protein sequence: CASSETLVAMVGYTF.

This chain uses TRBV27 with TRBJ1-2, with 12 bases matching TRBD1. With 5 bases clipped from V and 5 bases from J, the junction kept 9 bases outside the gene matches. Germline lookup yields CDR1 MNHEY and CDR2 SMNVEV (reference sequence). The CDR3 is 16 amino acids. CDR3 loop: CASSPGTGGAFYGYTF. The CDR3 bases are TGTGCCAGCAGTCCCGGGACAGGGGGCGCGTTTTATGGCTACACCTTC.

V gene TRBV28 combines with J gene TRBJ2-5; maybe TRBD2 (7 bases). V was clipped by 8 bases and J by 0 bases, with 16 bases between them. Germline CDR1 and CDR2: MDHEN and SYDVKM. The CDR3 has 15 amino acids. CDR3 DNA: TGTGCCAGCGGTACACGGGGGGCCTACCAAGAGACCCAGTACTTC. It encodes CASGTRGAYQETQYF.

The chain employs TRBV30 and TRBJ1-6, with D tentatively TRBD1 (5 bases). The CDR3 is 12 residues long. V was cut by 4 bases and J by 11 bases, with 12 bases left in between. The germline CDR1 and CDR2 sequences are GTSNPN and SVGIG (reference sequence). This CDR3 reads CAWTPPGAPLHF. The CDR3, as DNA: TGTGCCTGGACTCCACCGGGGGCACCCCTCCACTTT.

The CDR3 sequence: CASRNRGHHNEQFF. The CDR3 DNA follows: TGTGCCAGCAGGAACAGGGGGCACCACAATGAGCAGTTCTTC. The rearrangement joins TRBV28 to TRBJ2-1, with 9 bases lining up with TRBD1. J was trimmed by 5 bases and V by 6 bases; bases with no gene match: 5. Germline V lookup: CDR1 MDHEN, CDR2 SYDVKM. CDR3 length: 14 residues.

This chain joins TRBV9 and TRBJ2-2, with D perhaps assigned TRBD1 or TRBD2 (5 bases each). This CDR3 contains 16 residues. Deletions cut 0 bases from V and 0 bases from J, with 9 bases between. CDR1 and CDR2 (germline): SGDLS, YYNGEE. The CDR3 coding sequence is TGTGCCAGCAGCGTAGAGACGGGGCCGAACACCGGGGAGCTGTTTTTT. Translation gives CASSVETGPNTGELFF.

This sequence joins TRBV5-4 and TRBJ2-5, with a weak D call TRBD2 (5 bases). The CDR3 loop spans 15 amino acids. Trimming stripped 4 bases from V and 3 bases from J, with 16 bases between. The germline V gene has CDR1 SGHNT and CDR2 YYREEE (reference sequence). For the CDR3, the DNA is TGTGCCAGCAGCCCGCCTCTAGCAGAGAAAGAGACCCAGTACTTC. Translated, it gives CASSPPLAEKETQYF. Variable domain in full (rest from reference TRBV5-4 and TRBJ2-5): ETGVTQSPTHLIKTRGQQVTLRCSSQSGHNTVSWYQQALGQGPQFIFQYYREEENGRGNFPPRFSGLQFPNYSSELNVNALELDDSALYLCASSPPLAEKETQYFGPGTRLLVL.

As regards this clone: This specimen includes other DNA sequences encoding the same CDR3. J is TRBJ1-2 and V is TRBV15, with D perhaps matching TRBD1 (5 bases). The CDR3 has 13 residues. Deletions cut 0 bases from V and 6 bases from J, with 8 bases between. The germline V gene encodes CDR1 LNHNV and CDR2 YYDKDF (reference sequence). DNA for the CDR3: TGTGCCACCAGCAGAGAAGAAGGGGATGGCTACACCTTC. It codes for CATSREEGDGYTF.

This clone was counted only a few times. The gene calls are TRBV15 and TRBJ1-1; D is unclear. Looked up from germline, CDR1 is LNHNV and CDR2 is YYDKDF (reference sequence). V was cut by 3 bases and J by 5 bases, with 4 bases left in between. This CDR3 spans 11 amino acids. In DNA, the CDR3 is TGTGCCACCAGCAGGGGAACTGAAGCTTTCTTT. Protein: CATSRGTEAFF.

V and J are TRBV18 and TRBJ1-4; 7 bases match TRBD1. Germline V gene lookup returns CDR1 KGHSH and CDR2 LQKENI. Germline trimming cut 4 bases from V and 8 bases from J; bases unmatched to any gene: 4. The CDR3 extends over 13 amino acids. CDR3: CASSQGAWEKLFF. The CDR3 coding sequence is TGTGCCAGCTCACAGGGGGCATGGGAAAAACTGTTTTTT. The whole variable domain, remainder taken from reference TRBV18 and TRBJ1-4, is NAGVMQNPRHLVRRRGQEARLRCSPMKGHSHVYWYRQLPEEGLKFMVYLQKENIIDESGMPKERFSAEFPKEGPSILRIQQVVRGDSAAYFCASSQGAWEKLFFGSGTQLSVL.